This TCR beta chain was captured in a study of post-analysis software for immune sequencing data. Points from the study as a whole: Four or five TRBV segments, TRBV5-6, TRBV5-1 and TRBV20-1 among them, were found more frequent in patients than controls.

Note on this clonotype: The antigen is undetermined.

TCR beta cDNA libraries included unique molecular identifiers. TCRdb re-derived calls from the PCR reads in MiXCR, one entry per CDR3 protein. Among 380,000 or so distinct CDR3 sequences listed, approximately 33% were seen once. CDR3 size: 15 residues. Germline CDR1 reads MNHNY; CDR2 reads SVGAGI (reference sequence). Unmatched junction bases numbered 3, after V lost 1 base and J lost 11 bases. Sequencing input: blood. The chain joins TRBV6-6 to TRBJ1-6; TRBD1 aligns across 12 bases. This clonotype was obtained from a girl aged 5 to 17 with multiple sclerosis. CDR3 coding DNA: TGTGCCAGCAGTTACTGGGGACAGGGGGCTCCACCCCTCCACTTT. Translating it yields CASSYWGQGAPPLHF.